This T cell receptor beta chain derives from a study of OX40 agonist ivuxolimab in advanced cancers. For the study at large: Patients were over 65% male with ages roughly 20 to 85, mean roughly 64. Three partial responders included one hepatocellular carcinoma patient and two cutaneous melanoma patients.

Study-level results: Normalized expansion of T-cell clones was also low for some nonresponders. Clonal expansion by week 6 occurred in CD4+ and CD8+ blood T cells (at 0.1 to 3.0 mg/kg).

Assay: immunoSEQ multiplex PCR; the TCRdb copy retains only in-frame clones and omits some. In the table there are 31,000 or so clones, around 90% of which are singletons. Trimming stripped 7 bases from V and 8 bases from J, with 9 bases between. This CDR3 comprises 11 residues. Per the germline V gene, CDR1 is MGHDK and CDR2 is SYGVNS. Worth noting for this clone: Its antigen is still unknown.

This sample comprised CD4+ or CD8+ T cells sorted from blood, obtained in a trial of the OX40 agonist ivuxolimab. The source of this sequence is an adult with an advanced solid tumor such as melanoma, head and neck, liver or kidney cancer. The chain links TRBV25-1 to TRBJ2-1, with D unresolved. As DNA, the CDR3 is TGTGCCAGCACCCTAAGGTATGAGCAGTTCTTC. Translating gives CASTLRYEQFF. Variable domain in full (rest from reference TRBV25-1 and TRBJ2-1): EADIYQTPRYLVIGTGKKITLECSQTMGHDKMYWYQQDPGMELHLIHYSYGVNSTEKGDLSSESTVSRIRTEHFPLTLESARPSHTSQYLCASTLRYEQFFGPGTRLTVL.